This TCR beta chain was retrieved from a study of tumor and adjacent non-tumor tissue in lung cancer. Across the whole study: Patients comprised eleven to twelve adenocarcinoma, a couple of squamous cell carcinoma and 1 small cell lung cancer.

Three rounds of nested PCR, following a modified ARM-PCR protocol, produced the TCRbeta library. Each CDR3 protein gets one entry after TCRdb re-called the multiplex PCR reads with MiXCR. This table has under 140,000 distinct CDR3 sequences, approximately 87% appearing once. The CDR3 contains 13 residues. Germline CDR1 reads SGHDT; CDR2 reads YYEEEE. The V end was cut by 1 base, the J end by 4 bases, with 8 bases between. About this clonotype: Possible read error: a much larger clone is one base away.

The template was RNA from unsorted bulk tissue. Chemotherapy-naive patients with new lung cancer underwent thoracic surgery in China, August–November 2014. The receptor comes from a man between 65 and 85 years old with non-small cell lung cancer. Sequencing was performed on lung tumor tissue. The chain carries TRBV5-6 and TRBJ1-2; no clear D. The CDR3 DNA reads TGTGCCAGCAGCTTGATACGGCTCTATGGCTACACCTTC. Amino acid sequence: CASSLIRLYGYTF.